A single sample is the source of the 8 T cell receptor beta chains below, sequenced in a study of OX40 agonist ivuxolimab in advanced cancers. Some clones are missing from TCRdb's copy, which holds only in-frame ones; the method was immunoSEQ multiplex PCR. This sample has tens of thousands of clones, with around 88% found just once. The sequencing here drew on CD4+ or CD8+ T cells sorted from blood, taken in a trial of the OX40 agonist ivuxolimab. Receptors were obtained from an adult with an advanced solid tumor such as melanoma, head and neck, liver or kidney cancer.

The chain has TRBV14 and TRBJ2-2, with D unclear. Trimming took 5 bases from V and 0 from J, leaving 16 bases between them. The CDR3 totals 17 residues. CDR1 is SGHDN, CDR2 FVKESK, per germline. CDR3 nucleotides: TGTGCCAGCAGCTCCTTACCGCGTGGTCCGAACACCGGGGAGCTGTTTTTT. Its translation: CASSSLPRGPNTGELFF. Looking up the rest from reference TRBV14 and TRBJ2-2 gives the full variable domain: EAGVTQFPSHSVIEKGQTVTLRCDPISGHDNLYWYRRVMGKEIKFLLHFVKESKQDESGMPNNRFLAERTGGTYSTLKVQPAELEDSGVYFCASSSLPRGPNTGELFFGEGSRLTVL.

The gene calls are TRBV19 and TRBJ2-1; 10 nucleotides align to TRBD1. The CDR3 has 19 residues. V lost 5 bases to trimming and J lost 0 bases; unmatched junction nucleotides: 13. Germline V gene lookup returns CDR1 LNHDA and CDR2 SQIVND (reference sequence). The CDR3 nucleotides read TGTGCCAGTAGTCCACCGGGACAGGGGCCCAAAAGCTCCTACAATGAGCAGTTCTTC. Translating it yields CASSPPGQGPKSSYNEQFF.

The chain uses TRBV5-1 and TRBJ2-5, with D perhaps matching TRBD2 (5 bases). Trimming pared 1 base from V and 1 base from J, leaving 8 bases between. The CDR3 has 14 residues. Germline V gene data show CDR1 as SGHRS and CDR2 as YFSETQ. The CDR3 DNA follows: TGCGCCAGCAGCTTGCGCGGGTTCCAAGAGACCCAGTACTTC. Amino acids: CASSLRGFQETQYF.

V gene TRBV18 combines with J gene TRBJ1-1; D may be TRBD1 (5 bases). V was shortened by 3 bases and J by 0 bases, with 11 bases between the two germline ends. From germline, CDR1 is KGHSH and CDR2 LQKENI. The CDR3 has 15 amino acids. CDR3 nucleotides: TGTGCCAGCTCACCTACCGGGACGGTGAACACTGAAGCTTTCTTT. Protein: CASSPTGTVNTEAFF. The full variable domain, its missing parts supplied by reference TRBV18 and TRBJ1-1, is NAGVMQNPRHLVRRRGQEARLRCSPMKGHSHVYWYRQLPEEGLKFMVYLQKENIIDESGMPKERFSAEFPKEGPSILRIQQVVRGDSAAYFCASSPTGTVNTEAFFGQGTRLTVV.

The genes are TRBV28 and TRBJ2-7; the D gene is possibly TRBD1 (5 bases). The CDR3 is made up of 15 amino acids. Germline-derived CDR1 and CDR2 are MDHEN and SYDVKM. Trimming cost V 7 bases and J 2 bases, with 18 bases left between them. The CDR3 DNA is TGTGCCAGCACCCCCCAGTCGTCAGGGACCTACGAGCAGTACTTC. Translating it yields CASTPQSSGTYEQYF.

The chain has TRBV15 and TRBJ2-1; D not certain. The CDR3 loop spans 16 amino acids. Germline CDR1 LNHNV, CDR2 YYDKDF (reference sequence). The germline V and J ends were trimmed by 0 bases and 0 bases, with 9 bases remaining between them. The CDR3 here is CATSRDWSRSYNEQFF. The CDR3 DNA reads TGTGCCACCAGCAGAGATTGGAGTCGCTCCTACAATGAGCAGTTCTTC.

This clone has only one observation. CDR3 residues: CASSRQSYNEQFF. The CDR3 nucleotides are TGTGCCAGCAGTCGACAGTCCTACAATGAGCAGTTCTTC. The chain couples TRBV7-2 to TRBJ2-1, with a tentative D call TRBD1 (5 bases). CDR3 length equals 13 residues. With 6 bases removed from V and 1 base from J, the gap between germline ends came to 7 bases. CDR1 SGHTA and CDR2 FQGNSA come from the germline V gene.

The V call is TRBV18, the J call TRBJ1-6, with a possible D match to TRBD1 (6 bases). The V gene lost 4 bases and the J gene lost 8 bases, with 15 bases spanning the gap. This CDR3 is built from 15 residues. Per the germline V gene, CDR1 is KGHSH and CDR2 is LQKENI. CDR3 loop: CASSLLRGGDSPLHF. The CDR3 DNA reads TGTGCCAGCTCACTCCTCAGGGGTGGCGATTCACCCCTCCACTTT.